The next 22 T cell receptor beta chains were all read from a single sample in a study of human T cells and chemical hapten exposure. Time point in this sample: patch test 1, 2 weeks after DPC sensitization. This sample's treatment: therapeutic diphenylcyclopropenone sensitization with weekly scalp DPC. TCRdb passed the RACE reads through MiXCR, listing each CDR3 protein once. The data hold roughly 360,000 distinct CDR3 sequences, with more than 4.5% observed a single time. Material: whole blood, obtained in connection with sensitization to the hapten diphenylcyclopropenone (DPC). Receptors originate from a woman in her 50s with alopecia areata. Some clones in this sample may be carry-over from other donors' samples.

This clonotype was seen repeatedly, ten times or more. The rearrangement links TRBV27 to TRBJ1-2; D gene uncertain. Trimming cost V 4 bases and J 2 bases, with 11 bases left between them. The CDR3 totals 14 residues. The germline CDR1 and CDR2 sequences are MNHEY and SMNVEV (reference sequence). CDR3 in amino acids: CASSSIDTNYGYTF. CDR3 nucleotide sequence: TGTGCCAGCAGTTCCATCGACACGAACTATGGCTACACCTTC.

In this sample, this clonotype turned up a few times. The gene calls are TRBV13 and TRBJ2-1, with 9 bases aligning to TRBD2. Losses at the gene ends were 4 bases for V and 8 bases for J; bases not matched to a gene: 9. The CDR3 contains 15 residues. Germline values: CDR1 PRHDT, CDR2 FYEKMQ (reference sequence). The CDR3 sequence is CASSSPGLAGHEQFF. DNA of the CDR3: TGTGCCAGCAGCTCGCCGGGACTAGCCGGCCATGAGCAGTTCTTC.

This clonotype was seen a handful of times. V gene TRBV14 combines with J gene TRBJ2-5, with a possible D match to TRBD1 (5 bases). V gave up 0 bases and J gave up 5 bases, with 13 bases separating them. Germline CDR1 is SGHDN and CDR2 is FVKESK. The CDR3 runs to 15 residues. CDR3 amino acids: CASSQDPQGLETQYF. Written as DNA, the CDR3 is TGTGCCAGCAGCCAAGATCCCCAGGGTTTGGAGACCCAGTACTTC.

The rearrangement joins TRBV20-1 to TRBJ2-4; 8 bases agree with TRBD1. This CDR3 spans 14 amino acids. Germline-derived CDR1 and CDR2 are DFQATT and SNEGSKA (reference sequence). V shed 2 bases, J shed 1 base, and the junction held 1 base outside the gene matches. CDR3 nucleotide sequence: TGCAGTGCTAGAAGGACAGGGGCCAAAAACATTCAGTACTTC. As protein: CSARRTGAKNIQYF.

A few counts support this clonotype. The gene calls are TRBV6-6 and TRBJ2-3; 7 nucleotides align to TRBD1. Germline V CDR1 and CDR2: MNHNY, SVGAGI (reference sequence). V lost 2 bases and J lost 0; bases outside the gene matches: 5. The CDR3 covers 16 residues. The CDR3 protein is CASSYEGAGSTDTQYF. The CDR3 nucleotides are TGTGCCAGCAGTTACGAGGGGGCGGGTAGCACAGATACGCAGTATTTT.

This clonotype was detected only a few times. The genes are TRBV5-1 and TRBJ2-7; perhaps TRBD1 as D (6 bases). The germline V and J ends were trimmed by 6 bases and 3 bases, with 16 bases remaining between them. Germline CDR1 reads SGHRS; CDR2 reads YFSETQ. The CDR3 sequence is 14 residues long. The CDR3 protein is CASTAPGQSYEQYF. The CDR3 coding sequence is TGCGCCAGCACCGCGCCCGGACAGAGCTACGAGCAGTACTTC. The whole variable domain, remainder taken from reference TRBV5-1 and TRBJ2-7, is KAGVTQTPRYLIKTRGQQVTLSCSPISGHRSVSWYQQTPGQGLQFLFEYFSETQRNKGNFPGRFSGRQFSNSRSEMNVSTLELGDSALYLCASTAPGQSYEQYFGPGTRLTVT.

This clonotype was detected many times. The genes are TRBV11-1 and TRBJ1-1; 7 nucleotides match TRBD1. This CDR3 comprises 14 residues. CDR1 and CDR2 from the germline V gene are SGHAT and FQDESV (reference sequence). The trim removed 3 bases at V and 6 bases at J, leaving 7 bases unmatched. The CDR3 region has the DNA TGTGCCAGCAGCTTGACAGGGTTGGGGCCTGAAGCTTTCTTT. It codes for CASSLTGLGPEAFF.

There are many counts of this clonotype. This chain joins TRBV7-9 and TRBJ2-5; 11 positions match TRBD2. Germline V gene data show CDR1 as SEHNR and CDR2 as FQNEAQ (reference sequence). The CDR3 totals 16 residues. The ends lost 5 bases at V and 0 bases at J; junction bases unmatched: 5. The CDR3 loop is CASSPPGLADQETQYF. CDR3 in DNA: TGTGCCAGCAGCCCGCCGGGACTAGCGGACCAAGAGACCCAGTACTTC. Based on the CDR3 plus reference TRBV7-9 and TRBJ2-5, the full variable domain is DTGVSQNPRHKITKRGQNVTFRCDPISEHNRLYWYRQTLGQGPEFLTYFQNEAQLEKSRLLSDRFSAERPKGSFSTLEIQRTEQGDSAMYLCASSPPGLADQETQYFGPGTRLLVL.

This clonotype has a count of ten or more. CDR3 protein: CASSPGIPRGQPQHF. The DNA of the CDR3 is TGTGCCAGCAGTCCCGGGATCCCTAGGGGACAGCCCCAGCATTTT. This chain connects TRBV2 to TRBJ1-5; D might be TRBD1 (5 bases). Per the germline V gene, CDR1 is SNHLY and CDR2 is FYNNEI. V shed 5 bases and J shed 7 bases, with 18 bases lying between them. This CDR3 has 15 residues. Full variable domain (missing parts from reference TRBV2 and TRBJ1-5): EPEVTQTPSHQVTQMGQEVILRCVPISNHLYFYWYRQILGQKVEFLVSFYNNEISEKSEIFDDQFSVERPDGSNFTLKIRSTKLEDSAMYFCASSPGIPRGQPQHFGDGTRLSIL.

The CDR3 nucleotides are TGTGCCAGCAGTCCTGGGGGGCCGGACTATGGCTACACCTTC. This translates into CASSPGGPDYGYTF. This chain joins TRBV12-3 or TRBV12-4 and TRBJ1-2; the D gene is possibly TRBD1 (6 bases). Trimming took off 5 bases at V and 3 bases at J, with 13 bases between the two ends. CDR3 size: 14 residues.

This sequence joins TRBV5-1 and TRBJ2-3, with 9 nucleotides matching TRBD1. Germline lookup yields CDR1 SGHRS and CDR2 YFSETQ. J lost 4 bases, V lost 9 bases, and 9 bases had no gene match. This CDR3 spans 14 amino acids. In DNA form, the CDR3 reads TGCGCCACCGCGGACAGGGGCGGTTCAGATACGCAGTATTTT. Translating it yields CATADRGGSDTQYF.

CDR3 bases: TGCAGTGCCACCGAGACGGGACTAGCGGCTTACGAGCAGTACTTC. Residues: CSATETGLAAYEQYF. This chain joins TRBV20-1 and TRBJ2-7; TRBD2 agrees at 11 bases. The CDR3 covers 15 residues. CDR1 and CDR2 (germline): DFQATT, SNEGSKA (reference sequence). Trimming cost V 6 bases and J 4 bases; bases outside gene matches: 11.

The table lists this clonotype with many counts. The rearrangement uses TRBV6-6 and TRBJ1-1; 7 bases fit TRBD1. Trimming removed 11 bases from V and 8 bases from J; junction bases left unmatched: 11. The CDR3 consists of 12 residues. Germline V gene data show CDR1 as MNHNY and CDR2 as SVGAGI (reference sequence). The CDR3 coding sequence is TGTGCCTCGACAGGGTTTACGACAGAAGCTTTCTTT. This sequence encodes CASTGFTTEAFF.

This clonotype was counted between two and nine times. The genes are TRBV4-3 and TRBJ2-2; D may be TRBD2 (5 bases). CDR1 is LGHNA, CDR2 YSLEER, per germline. V dropped 3 bases and J dropped 2 bases, with 10 bases sitting between them. CDR3 length: 15 amino acids. CDR3 sequence: CASSQGSGNTGELFF. As DNA, the CDR3 is TGCGCCAGCAGCCAGGGTTCGGGAAACACCGGGGAGCTGTTTTTT.

This clonotype appeared many times. The V call is TRBV27, the J call TRBJ2-7; D ambiguous. The V end was cut by 8 bases, the J end by 3 bases, with 5 bases between. This CDR3 is built from 10 residues. Looked up from germline, CDR1 is MNHEY and CDR2 is SMNVEV (reference sequence). CDR3 coding DNA: TGTGCCAGCGGGGACTACGAGCAGTACTTC. It codes for CASGDYEQYF.

This clonotype was observed many times. The chain joins TRBV12-3 or TRBV12-4 to TRBJ2-7; 10 nucleotides agree with TRBD1. The J segment lost 6 bases and the V segment lost 3 bases, leaving 8 bases of the junction unmatched. CDR3 length: 15 residues. The CDR3 bases are TGTGCCAGCAGTTTGTTCGGGACAGGGGTTCCCGAGCAGTACTTC. Protein sequence: CASSLFGTGVPEQYF.

This clonotype came up many times. The rearrangement joins TRBV7-9 to TRBJ2-3; possible D gene TRBD1, 5 bases. The CDR3 runs to 15 residues. Trimming left V 1 base short and J 2 bases short, with 10 bases between. Looked up from germline, CDR1 is SEHNR and CDR2 is FQNEAQ (reference sequence). CDR3 coding DNA: TGTGCCAGCAGCTTAGTTGGGGCCACCACAGATACGCAGTATTTT. This gives the protein CASSLVGATTDTQYF. Combining the CDR3 with reference TRBV7-9 and TRBJ2-3 gives the whole variable domain DTGVSQNPRHKITKRGQNVTFRCDPISEHNRLYWYRQTLGQGPEFLTYFQNEAQLEKSRLLSDRFSAERPKGSFSTLEIQRTEQGDSAMYLCASSLVGATTDTQYFGPGTRLTVL.

V usage is TRBV6-5 and J usage is TRBJ1-4; TRBD1 aligns across 9 bases. The CDR3 loop spans 15 amino acids. Germline assignment: CDR1 MNHEY and CDR2 SVGAGI. The ends lost 5 bases at V and 4 bases at J; junction bases unmatched: 5. CDR3 nucleotides: TGTGCCAGCAGTGCGGGACAGGGAGTTAATGAAAAACTGTTTTTT. Translation: CASSAGQGVNEKLFF.

The chain combines TRBV6-1 with TRBJ2-3; 8 nucleotides match TRBD2. Germline V CDR1 and CDR2: MNHNS, SASEGT. The CDR3 runs 14 residues. With V trimmed by 10 bases and J by 6 bases, 12 bases remained unmatched. The DNA for the CDR3 is TGTGCCACAAGGACGGGGGGGGCCATCGATACGCAGTATTTT. It translates to CATRTGGAIDTQYF.

This chain joins TRBV3-1 and TRBJ1-5; TRBD1 is a possible D gene (6 bases). Trimming pared 7 bases from V and 7 bases from J, leaving 11 bases between. The CDR3 is made up of 12 amino acids. CDR1 is LGHDT, CDR2 YNNKEL, per germline (reference sequence). The CDR3 loop is CASTPGDQPQHF. The CDR3 coding sequence is TGTGCCAGCACCCCAGGGGACCAGCCCCAGCATTTT.

This clonotype was seen more than once but under ten times. The chain is built from TRBV4-2 and TRBJ2-3; 7 nucleotides line up with TRBD2. J lost 6 bases, V lost 1 base, and 13 bases had no gene match. The germline V gene encodes CDR1 LGHNA and CDR2 YNFKEQ. The CDR3 totals 17 residues. Written as DNA, the CDR3 is TGTGCCAGCAGCCAAGGAGCGACTAGCCCCAAGGGGGATACGCAGTATTTT. This translates into CASSQGATSPKGDTQYF.

This chain joins TRBV6-6 and TRBJ1-1; TRBD1 matches 7 bases. The CDR3 contains 13 residues. J gave up 7 bases and V 0 bases, and 2 bases lay outside the gene matches. CDR1 and CDR2 (germline): MNHNY, SVGAGI (reference sequence). CDR3 residues: CASSYSTGHEAFF. CDR3 nucleotide sequence: TGTGCCAGCAGTTACTCGACAGGGCATGAAGCTTTCTTT.